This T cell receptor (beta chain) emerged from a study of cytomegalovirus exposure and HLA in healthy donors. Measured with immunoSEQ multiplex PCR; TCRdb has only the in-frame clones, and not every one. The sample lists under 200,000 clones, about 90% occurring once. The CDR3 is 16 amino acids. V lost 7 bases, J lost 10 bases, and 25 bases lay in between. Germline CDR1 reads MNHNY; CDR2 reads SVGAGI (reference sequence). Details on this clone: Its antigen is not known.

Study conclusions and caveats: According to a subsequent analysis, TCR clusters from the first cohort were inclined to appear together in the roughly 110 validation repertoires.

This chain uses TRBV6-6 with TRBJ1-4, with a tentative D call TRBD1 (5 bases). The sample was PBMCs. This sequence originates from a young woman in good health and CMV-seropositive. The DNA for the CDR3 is TGTGCCAGCACTACCCTACCCGGGGGACCGTTCGGAAAACTGTTTTTT. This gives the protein CASTTLPGGPFGKLFF.